What follows are 32 T cell receptor beta chains derived from one specimen sequenced in a study of metastatic and nonmetastatic thyroid tumors. TCRdb re-called the PCR reads with MiXCR. The sample has some 25,000 clones; approximately 20% are singletons. Until they underwent thyroid surgery, no patient had received any treatment. Sequenced input: blood. Receptors were obtained from a male donor with papillary thyroid cancer or a benign thyroid nodule (not recorded which). Some clones in this sample may be carry-over from other donors' samples.

This clone was observed at least ten times. The rearrangement joins TRBV4-1 to TRBJ2-7; TRBD2 might be the D (6 bases). Germline V gene data show CDR1 as MGHRA and CDR2 as YSYEKL. The V gene lost 0 bases and the J gene lost 2 bases, with 14 bases spanning the gap. The CDR3 contains 16 residues. In DNA, the CDR3 is TGCGCCAGCAGCCAAGATAGGAGCGGGCTTACCTACGAGCAGTACTTC. Translated, it gives CASSQDRSGLTYEQYF.

This clone is judged medium-sized. This chain connects TRBV24-1 to TRBJ2-7; 8 bases fit TRBD2. Germline CDR1 KGHDR, CDR2 SFDVKD. V lost 7 bases and J lost 5; bases outside the gene matches: 6. This CDR3 comprises 13 residues. As DNA, the CDR3 is TGTGCCACCAGCGGGAGCGGGAGAGACGAGCAGTACTTC. It yields the protein CATSGSGRDEQYF.

This clone came up many times. V gene TRBV18 combines with J gene TRBJ2-7; 7 bases line up with TRBD2. The CDR3 covers 14 residues. In germline, CDR1 is KGHSH, CDR2 LQKENI. After removal of 3 bases from V and 2 bases from J, the junction contained 4 bases not matched to a gene. The CDR3 DNA is TGTGCCAGCTCACCCCCGAGCGGGGCCTACGAGCAGTACTTC. This gives the protein CASSPPSGAYEQYF.

This chain links TRBV20-1 with TRBJ2-3, with D maybe TRBD2 (5 bases). This CDR3 has 11 residues. The V end lost 7 bases, the J end lost 13 bases, and 18 bases lay between the germline ends. Per germline, CDR1 DFQATT and CDR2 SNEGSKA (reference sequence). The CDR3 sequence: CSVGRVPGEYF. DNA for the CDR3: TGCAGTGTAGGGCGAGTTCCCGGGGAGTATTTT.

This clone is deemed medium-sized. The rearrangement joins TRBV28 to TRBJ2-3; possible D gene TRBD2, 6 bases. CDR1 is MDHEN and CDR2 is SYDVKM in the germline V gene. Trimming stripped 6 bases from V and 2 bases from J, with 12 bases between. This CDR3 has 14 amino acids. The CDR3: CASRWSGVTDTQYF. CDR3 bases: TGTGCCAGCAGATGGTCGGGAGTCACAGATACGCAGTATTTT.

The table lists this clone with many counts. V gene TRBV7-3 combines with J gene TRBJ2-2; 9 bases fit TRBD1. The CDR3 is made up of 15 amino acids. Trimming cost V 8 bases and J 5 bases; bases outside gene matches: 9. Germline V gene lookup returns CDR1 SGHTA and CDR2 FQGTGA. This CDR3 is CASAPGQGGTGELFF. Written as DNA, the CDR3 is TGTGCCAGCGCACCGGGACAGGGAGGAACCGGGGAGCTGTTTTTT.

Comments on this clone: A much larger clonotype is one base distant, so this may be a read error. V and J are TRBV5-4 and TRBJ2-4; tentatively, D is TRBD2 (6 bases). The CDR3 is made up of 14 amino acids. With 2 bases removed from V and 12 bases from J, the gap between germline ends came to 18 bases. Germline values: CDR1 SGHNT, CDR2 YYREEE (reference sequence). Here the CDR3 DNA reads TGTGCCAGCAGCTTAGATACTAGCTCCAGCAGTCAGTACTTC. It codes for CASSLDTSSSSQYF.

In this sample, this clone is medium-sized. The gene calls are TRBV6-1 and TRBJ1-5; 10 nucleotides line up with TRBD1. The CDR3 covers 16 residues. The V gene's germline CDR1 is MNHNS and CDR2 SASEGT. V shed 2 bases, J shed 6 bases, and the junction held 7 bases outside the gene matches. The CDR3: CASSEPGQGKSQPQHF. The CDR3 coding sequence is TGTGCCAGCAGTGAACCGGGACAGGGGAAGAGTCAGCCCCAGCATTTT.

This clone was picked up many times. Written as DNA, the CDR3 is TGTGCCAGCAGCGCAAGGGCGGAGAGCTCTGGAAACACCATATATTTT. This gives the protein CASSARAESSGNTIYF. The rearrangement links TRBV3-1 to TRBJ1-3; D call uncertain. CDR1 and CDR2 from the germline V gene are LGHDT and YNNKEL (reference sequence). The CDR3 is made up of 16 amino acids. The ends were cut back, 5 bases at V and 0 bases at J, with 14 bases in the middle.

This clone was recorded many times. The J gene is TRBJ1-6, the V gene TRBV29-1; D gene ambiguous. V was trimmed by 7 bases and J by 14 bases, leaving 15 bases between them. Germline V gene data show CDR1 as SQVTM and CDR2 as ANQGSEA. The CDR3 loop spans 11 amino acids. CDR3 sequence reads: CSAVQGGTLHF. Here the CDR3 DNA reads TGCAGCGCCGTACAAGGAGGAACCCTCCACTTT.

Worth noting for this clone: A read error is possible here, since a much larger clone lies one base away. The sample holds other DNA sequences that translate to the same CDR3. The chain employs TRBV6-1 and TRBJ1-2; D is ambiguous. Trimming removed 5 bases at V and 7 bases at J, with 11 bases between. The CDR3 contains 12 residues. CDR1 MNHNS and CDR2 SASEGT come from the germline V gene. CDR3 loop: CASSPRGFGYTF. The CDR3, as DNA: TGTGCCAGCAGTCCCCGAGGGTTTGGCTACACCTTC.

This clone was counted at least ten times. The chain is built from TRBV29-1 and TRBJ1-1; D is uncertain. The CDR3 runs 10 residues. V dropped 3 bases and J dropped 4 bases, with 3 bases sitting between them. Germline lookup yields CDR1 SQVTM and CDR2 ANQGSEA. The CDR3 DNA sequence: TGCAGCGTTGATATCACTGAAGCTTTCTTT. Encoded protein: CSVDITEAFF.

The chain employs TRBV6-1 and TRBJ1-3; unclear D gene. Deletions cut 4 bases from V and 0 bases from J, with 10 bases between. CDR1 and CDR2 (germline): MNHNS, SASEGT. The CDR3 has 15 amino acids. The CDR3 sequence is CASSAPINSGNTIYF. The CDR3 nucleotides are TGTGCCAGCAGTGCGCCCATCAACTCTGGAAACACCATATATTTT.

This CDR3 reads CASSEGVSSYNEQFF. CDR3 DNA sequence: TGTGCCAGCAGCGAGGGGGTTAGCTCCTACAATGAGCAGTTCTTC. The genes are TRBV7-6 and TRBJ2-1, with D maybe TRBD1 (6 bases). The length of the CDR3 is 15 residues. Trimming cost V 5 bases and J 0 bases, with 11 bases left between them. Germline CDR1 is SGHVS and CDR2 is FNYEAQ.

By sample fraction, this clone is medium-sized. V usage is TRBV2 and J usage is TRBJ2-2; TRBD2 aligns across 10 bases. After removal of 5 bases from V and 1 base from J, the junction contained 1 base not matched to a gene. The CDR3 spans 15 residues. CDR1 is SNHLY, CDR2 FYNNEI, per germline. CDR3 in amino acids: CASSRTSGNTGELFF. CDR3 nucleotides: TGTGCCAGCAGTAGGACTAGCGGGAACACCGGGGAGCTGTTTTTT. Using reference TRBV2 and TRBJ2-2 for the parts outside the CDR3, the full variable domain is EPEVTQTPSHQVTQMGQEVILRCVPISNHLYFYWYRQILGQKVEFLVSFYNNEISEKSEIFDDQFSVERPDGSNFTLKIRSTKLEDSAMYFCASSRTSGNTGELFFGEGSRLTVL.

Sample share makes this clone medium-sized. The chain employs TRBV2 and TRBJ2-7, with 7 bases matching TRBD1. V was clipped by 6 bases and J by 1 base; unmatched bases: 6. From germline, CDR1 is SNHLY and CDR2 FYNNEI. The CDR3 is 14 amino acids. CDR3 region: CASRVPRGSYEQYF. For the CDR3, the DNA is TGTGCCAGCAGGGTACCCAGGGGGTCCTACGAGCAGTACTTC.

This clone was counted ten times or more. This chain uses TRBV12-5 with TRBJ2-3, with D possibly being TRBD2 (5 bases). V lost 5 bases and J lost 0, with 6 bases in between. The CDR3 has 13 amino acids. From germline, CDR1 is LGHNT and CDR2 FRNRAP. CDR3 sequence reads: CASGGGSTDTQYF. In nucleotides, the CDR3 is TGTGCTAGTGGTGGCGGGAGCACAGATACGCAGTATTTT. The complete variable domain, with remaining parts taken from reference TRBV12-5 and TRBJ2-3, reads DARVTQTPRHKVTEMGQEVTMRCQPILGHNTVFWYRQTMMQGLELLAYFRNRAPLDDSGMPKDRFSAEMPDATLATLKIQPSEPRDSAVYFCASGGGSTDTQYFGPGTRLTVL.

The sample holds many counts of this clone. The chain uses TRBV2 and TRBJ2-3; D may correspond to TRBD1 or TRBD2 (5 bases each). This CDR3 is 16 amino acids long. CDR1 SNHLY and CDR2 FYNNEI come from the germline V gene. The V end lost 4 bases, the J end lost 0 bases, and 14 bases lay between the germline ends. CDR3 in DNA: TGTGCCAGCAGTGGGCCGGGACGGTTGAGCACAGATACGCAGTATTTT. As protein: CASSGPGRLSTDTQYF.

As to this clone: Sequence at one end of the junction differs from germline and may be a read error. V gene TRBV7-6 combines with J gene TRBJ2-1; either TRBD1 or TRBD2 may fit D (5 bases each). CDR1 and CDR2 (germline): SGHVS, FNYEAQ. The CDR3 spans 13 residues. The CDR3: CASSSIEGNEKFF. The CDR3 DNA follows: TGTGCCAGCAGCTCAATAGAGGGGAATGAGAAGTTCTTC.

Remarks on this clone: One junction end disagrees with the germline gene, perhaps due to a read error. The J gene is TRBJ2-1, the V gene TRBV6-1; 10 bases are shared with TRBD2. Per the germline V gene, CDR1 is MNHNS and CDR2 is SASEGT. The CDR3 is made up of 15 amino acids. The CDR3 here is CASIFGLAAGNVQFF. The CDR3 DNA sequence: TGTGCCAGCATTTTCGGACTAGCGGCCGGCAATGTGCAGTTCTTC.

The chain is built from TRBV19 and TRBJ2-7, with 7 bases lining up with TRBD2. Germline loops: CDR1 LNHDA, CDR2 SQIVND (reference sequence). J was trimmed by 3 bases and V by 1 base; bases with no gene match: 3. The CDR3 totals 14 residues. The CDR3 reads CASSIGGEGYEQYF. CDR3 nucleotide sequence: TGTGCCAGTAGTATAGGCGGGGAGGGCTACGAGCAGTACTTC.

Points on this clone: Being one base from a much bigger clone, this may be a read error. V gene TRBV27 combines with J gene TRBJ2-2, with D unresolved. V was cut by 8 bases and J by 5 bases, with 15 bases left in between. The CDR3 runs 14 residues. Germline V gene lookup returns CDR1 MNHEY and CDR2 SMNVEV (reference sequence). CDR3 bases: TGTGCCAGCTACGGCAGGATAAGAACCGGGGAGCTGTTTTTT. It specifies CASYGRIRTGELFF.

This clone was recorded many times. This chain uses TRBV14 with TRBJ1-6; D gene unclear. The CDR3 is made up of 13 amino acids. The germline V and J ends were trimmed by 1 base and 6 bases, with 4 bases remaining between them. Germline V gives CDR1 SGHDN, CDR2 FVKESK. Here the CDR3 reads CASSQASNSPLHF. CDR3 in DNA: TGTGCCAGCAGCCAAGCCTCTAATTCACCCCTCCACTTT.

The rearrangement links TRBV3-1 to TRBJ1-3; D unclear. CDR3 size: 15 residues. The germline gives CDR1 LGHDT, CDR2 YNNKEL (reference sequence). The germline V and J ends were trimmed by 0 bases and 0 bases, with 6 bases remaining between them. CDR3 residues: CASSQDGTSGNTIYF. The CDR3 DNA is TGTGCCAGCAGCCAAGATGGCACCTCTGGAAACACCATATATTTT. Variable domain in full (rest from reference TRBV3-1 and TRBJ1-3): DTAVSQTPKYLVTQMGNDKSIKCEQNLGHDTMYWYKQDSKKFLKIMFSYNNKELIINETVPNRFSPKSPDKAHLNLHINSLELGDSAVYFCASSQDGTSGNTIYFGEGSWLTVV.

This clone was seen ten or more times. The rearrangement links TRBV5-1 to TRBJ2-1; TRBD1 aligns across 10 bases. The V gene end was trimmed by 3 bases and the J gene end by 5 bases; junction bases not matched to a gene: 2. Germline CDR1 is SGHRS and CDR2 is YFSETQ. The CDR3 extends over 14 amino acids. For the CDR3, the DNA is TGCGCCAGCAGCTGGGGACAGGGGAACAATGAGCAGTTCTTC. Amino acids: CASSWGQGNNEQFF.

This clone turned up a few times. This chain links TRBV6-2 or TRBV6-3 with TRBJ1-3, with D hard to call. The V end was cut by 7 bases, the J end by 0 bases, with 10 bases between. The CDR3 runs 14 residues. The germline V gene has CDR1 MNHEY and CDR2 SVGEGT. CDR3 in amino acids: CASTNGFSGNTIYF. The CDR3 coding sequence is TGTGCCAGCACCAACGGTTTCTCTGGAAACACCATATATTTT.

CDR3 region: CSARLAGGSFEQYF. Here the CDR3 DNA reads TGCAGTGCTAGACTAGCGGGGGGTAGCTTCGAGCAGTACTTC. V gene TRBV20-1 combines with J gene TRBJ2-7; TRBD2 agrees at 11 bases. Germline CDR1 DFQATT, CDR2 SNEGSKA (reference sequence). The CDR3 spans 14 residues. Trimming took 2 bases from V and 6 from J; bases not matched to a gene: 6.

Within the sample, this clone is medium-sized. The chain carries TRBV6-1 and TRBJ2-2; 10 bases align to TRBD2. The CDR3 extends over 15 amino acids. After removal of 6 bases from V and 4 bases from J, the junction contained 5 bases not matched to a gene. Germline V lookup: CDR1 MNHNS, CDR2 SASEGT. The CDR3 DNA sequence: TGTGCCAGCAGGCAGGGACTAGCGATCACCGGGGAGCTGTTTTTT. Encoded protein: CASRQGLAITGELFF.

This clone was seen ten or more times. The same CDR3 is also encoded by other DNA sequences in this sample. This chain links TRBV5-1 with TRBJ2-7; the match to TRBD1 covers 10 bases. With V trimmed by 2 bases and J by 4 bases, 6 bases remained unmatched. The CDR3 runs to 15 residues. Germline V lookup: CDR1 SGHRS, CDR2 YFSETQ. Here the CDR3 DNA reads TGCGCCAGCAGCTTACCGGGACAGGGGTTGTACGAGCAGTACTTC. It codes for CASSLPGQGLYEQYF.

This clone appeared a single time. This rearrangement joins TRBV5-1 to TRBJ1-3, with D unresolved. Germline V lookup: CDR1 SGHRS, CDR2 YFSETQ. The CDR3 length is 13 residues. The germline V and J ends were trimmed by 7 bases and 7 bases, with 15 bases remaining between them. CDR3 nucleotides: TGCGCCAGCGGTGACGCCTCTGTGAACACCATATATTTT. Translating it yields CASGDASVNTIYF.

The V gene is TRBV20-1, the J gene TRBJ1-4; 10 positions match TRBD1. J gave up 6 bases and V 2 bases, and 6 bases lay outside the gene matches. The CDR3 has 15 amino acids. Germline CDR1 and CDR2: DFQATT and SNEGSKA (reference sequence). CDR3 amino acids: CSARTPGQGYEKLFF. As DNA, the CDR3 is TGCAGTGCTAGAACACCGGGACAGGGGTATGAAAAACTGTTTTTT.

At least ten counts were recorded for this clone. A single base separates this from a much larger clone, so it may be a read error. This chain uses TRBV20-1 with TRBJ2-7, with D hard to call. Germline V gives CDR1 DFQATT, CDR2 SNEGSKA (reference sequence). This CDR3 is built from 14 residues. V shed 0 bases and J shed 2 bases, with 11 bases lying between them. The CDR3 DNA is TGCAGTGCTAGAGATAATACGGTGACCTACGAGCAGTACTTC. Its translation: CSARDNTVTYEQYF.